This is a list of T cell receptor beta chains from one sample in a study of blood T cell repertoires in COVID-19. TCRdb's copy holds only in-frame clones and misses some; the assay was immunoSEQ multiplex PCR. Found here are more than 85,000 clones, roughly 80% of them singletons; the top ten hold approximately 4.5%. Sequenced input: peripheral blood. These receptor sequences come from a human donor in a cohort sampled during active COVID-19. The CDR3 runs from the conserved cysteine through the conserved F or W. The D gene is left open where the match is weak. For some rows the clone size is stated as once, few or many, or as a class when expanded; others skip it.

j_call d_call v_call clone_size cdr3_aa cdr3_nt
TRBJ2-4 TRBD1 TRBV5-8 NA CASSPKTGGTSFSGKNIQYF TGTGCCAGCAGCCCTAAGACAGGGGGCACCTCCTTTTCGGGCAAAAACATTCAGTACTTC
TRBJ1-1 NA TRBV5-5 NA CASSGGRVGTEAFF TGTGCCAGCAGTGGGGGCAGGGTTGGGACTGAAGCTTTCTTT
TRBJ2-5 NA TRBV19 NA CASGFGTPQETQYF TGTGCCAGTGGATTCGGGACACCCCAAGAGACCCAGTACTTC
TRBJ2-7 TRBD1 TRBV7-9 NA CASSSGTGIYEQYF TGTGCCAGCAGTTCCGGGACAGGGATATACGAGCAGTACTTC
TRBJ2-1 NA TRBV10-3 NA CAISPTDNEQFF TGTGCCATCAGCCCCACAGACAATGAGCAGTTCTTC
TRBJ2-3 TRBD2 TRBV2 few CASSVKRGGLSTDTQYF TGTGCCAGCAGTGTTAAGCGGGGGGGGCTTAGCACAGATACGCAGTATTTT
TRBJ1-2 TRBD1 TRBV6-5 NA CASRDRERANYGYTF TGTGCCAGCAGGGACAGGGAAAGAGCTAACTATGGCTACACCTTC
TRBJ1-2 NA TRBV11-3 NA CASSLGPSRGYTF TGTGCCAGCAGCTTAGGTCCGAGTCGTGGCTACACCTTC
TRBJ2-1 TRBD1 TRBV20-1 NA CSAKTGDEQFF TGCAGTGCTAAAACAGGGGATGAGCAGTTCTTC
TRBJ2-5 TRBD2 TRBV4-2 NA CASSRGTSGYQETQYF TGTGCCAGCAGCCGGGGGACTAGCGGTTACCAAGAGACCCAGTACTTC
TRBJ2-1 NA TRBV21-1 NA CASSKARTSGVYNEQFF TGTGCCAGCAGCAAAGCTCGGACTAGCGGGGTCTACAATGAGCAGTTCTTC
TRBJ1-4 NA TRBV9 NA CASSLNWGENEKLFF TGTGCCAGCAGCTTAAATTGGGGAGAGAATGAAAAACTGTTTTTT
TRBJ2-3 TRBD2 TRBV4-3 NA CASSQGVTGTSGGLTDTQYF TGCGCCAGCAGCCAAGGGGTAACCGGGACTAGCGGGGGTCTCACAGATACGCAGTATTTT
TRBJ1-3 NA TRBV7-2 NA CASSLYGGGGNTIYF TGTGCCAGCAGCTTATATGGGGGAGGCGGAAACACCATATATTTT
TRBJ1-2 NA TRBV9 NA CASTNNRVRYGYTF TGTGCCAGCACGAATAACAGGGTCCGCTATGGCTACACCTTC
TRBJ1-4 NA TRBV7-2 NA CASSFSLGEKLFF TGTGCCAGCAGCTTTAGTCTGGGCGAAAAACTGTTTTTT
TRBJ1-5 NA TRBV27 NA CASRLRRNQPQHF TGTGCCAGCAGACTGAGGCGAAATCAGCCCCAGCATTTT
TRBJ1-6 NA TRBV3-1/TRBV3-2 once CASSPRHAQASPLHF TGTGCCAGCAGCCCGCGACATGCACAAGCTTCACCCCTCCACTTT
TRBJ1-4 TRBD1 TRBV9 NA CASSAGTGANNEKLFF TGTGCCAGCAGCGCCGGGACAGGGGCAAATAATGAAAAACTGTTTTTT
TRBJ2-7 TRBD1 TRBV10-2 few CASSEVGTGVYEQYF TGCGCCAGCAGTGAGGTAGGGACAGGAGTCTACGAGCAGTACTTC
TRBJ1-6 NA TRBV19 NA CASARGSYNSPLHF TGTGCCAGCGCAAGGGGCTCCTATAATTCACCCCTCCACTTT
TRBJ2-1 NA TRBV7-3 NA CASSLTGVGYNEQFF TGTGCCAGCAGCTTAACAGGGGTGGGCTACAATGAGCAGTTCTTC
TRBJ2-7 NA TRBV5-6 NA CASSVRVPNYEQYF TGTGCCAGCAGCGTTCGGGTCCCCAACTACGAGCAGTACTTC
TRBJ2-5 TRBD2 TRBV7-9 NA CASSLAGGETQYF TGTGCCAGCAGCTTAGCGGGGGGGGAGACCCAGTACTTC
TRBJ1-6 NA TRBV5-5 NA CASSRRDFVSPLHF TGTGCCAGCAGCAGGAGAGATTTTGTGTCACCCCTCCACTTT
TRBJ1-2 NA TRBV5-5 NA CASSLNRHYGYTF TGTGCCAGCAGCTTGAACAGGCACTATGGCTACACCTTC
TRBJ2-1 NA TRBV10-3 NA CAISESTSRAYNEQFF TGTGCCATCAGTGAGTCAACTAGCCGGGCCTACAATGAGCAGTTCTTC
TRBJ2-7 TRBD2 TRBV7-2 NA CASSSGLAGGSYEQYF TGTGCCAGCAGCTCGGGACTAGCGGGGGGATCCTACGAGCAGTACTTC
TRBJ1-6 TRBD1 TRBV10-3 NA CAIRQGQGSPLHF TGTGCCATCAGGCAAGGACAGGGCTCACCCCTCCACTTT
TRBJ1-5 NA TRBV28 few CASSFSGLALNQPQHF TGTGCCAGCAGTTTCTCAGGCCTAGCCTTAAATCAGCCCCAGCATTTT
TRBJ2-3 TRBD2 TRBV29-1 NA CSVILGLAVLGTQYF TGCAGCGTTATATTGGGACTAGCGGTTCTTGGTACGCAGTATTTT
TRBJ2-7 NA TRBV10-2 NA CASSEGAGAGYEQYF TGCGCCAGCAGTGAAGGGGCTGGGGCTGGCTACGAGCAGTACTTC
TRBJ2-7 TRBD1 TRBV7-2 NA CASSNRQGEQYF TGTGCCAGCAGCAATAGACAGGGGGAGCAGTACTTC
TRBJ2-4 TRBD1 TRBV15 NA CATATPRDRKNIQYF TGTGCCACCGCCACACCCCGGGACAGGAAAAACATTCAGTACTTC
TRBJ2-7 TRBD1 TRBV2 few CASSTTGGGDEQYF TGTGCCAGCAGTACGACAGGGGGCGGGGACGAGCAGTACTTC
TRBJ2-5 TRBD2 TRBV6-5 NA CASSSSGVIQETQYF TGTGCCAGCAGCAGTAGCGGGGTAATCCAAGAGACCCAGTACTTC
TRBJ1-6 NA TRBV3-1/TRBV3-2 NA CASSYGTWNSPLHF TGTGCCAGCAGCTACGGTACCTGGAATTCACCCCTCCACTTT
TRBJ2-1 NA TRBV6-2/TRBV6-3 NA CASSSQGGQWYNEQFF TGTGCCAGCAGTTCCCAGGGGGGACAGTGGTACAATGAGCAGTTCTTC
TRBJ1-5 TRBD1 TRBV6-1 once CASSEARGLGNQPQHF TGTGCCAGCAGTGAAGCTAGGGGGCTAGGAAATCAGCCCCAGCATTTT
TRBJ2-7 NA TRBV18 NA CASSTFEGGGWYEQYF TGTGCCAGCTCGACCTTCGAGGGGGGGGGTTGGTACGAGCAGTACTTC
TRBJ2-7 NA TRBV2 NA CASSSLLTSEQYF TGTGCCAGCAGCTCCCTACTTACGAGCGAGCAGTACTTC
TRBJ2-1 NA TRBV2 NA CASSKTGSSYNEQFF TGTGCCAGCAGTAAGACTGGGAGCTCCTACAATGAGCAGTTCTTC
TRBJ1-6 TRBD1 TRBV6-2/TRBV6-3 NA CASSKTGGGSPLHF TGTGCCAGCAGTAAGACAGGGGGCGGTTCACCCCTCCACTTT
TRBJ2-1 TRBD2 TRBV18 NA CASSPPPAGAPGFF TGTGCCAGCTCACCCCCCCCAGCGGGGGCCCCCGGGTTCTTC
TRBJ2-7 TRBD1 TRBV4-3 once CASSQDTGQGYEQYF TGCGCCAGCAGCCAAGATACGGGACAGGGCTACGAGCAGTACTTC
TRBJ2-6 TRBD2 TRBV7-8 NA CASSLVAGASSGANVLTF TGTGCCAGCAGCTTAGTAGCGGGGGCGAGCTCTGGGGCCAACGTCCTGACTTTC
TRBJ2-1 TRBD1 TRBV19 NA CASSADRGITYNEQFF TGTGCCAGTAGTGCTGACAGGGGGATAACCTACAATGAGCAGTTCTTC
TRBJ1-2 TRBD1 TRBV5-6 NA CASSPPGQIYGYTF TGTGCCAGCAGTCCTCCGGGACAGATATATGGCTACACCTTC
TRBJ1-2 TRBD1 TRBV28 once CASTTDRIDGYTF TGTGCCAGCACCACGGACAGGATCGATGGCTACACCTTC
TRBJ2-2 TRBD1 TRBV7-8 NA CASSLAQGRRELFF TGTGCCAGCAGCTTAGCACAGGGGCGGCGGGAGCTGTTTTTT
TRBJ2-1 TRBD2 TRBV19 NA CASRKGLALVNEQFF TGTGCCAGTAGAAAGGGACTAGCCCTCGTGAATGAGCAGTTCTTC
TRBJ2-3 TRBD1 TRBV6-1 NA CASSEGQGYPGTADTQYF TGTGCCAGCAGTGAGGGACAGGGTTATCCGGGGACGGCAGATACGCAGTATTTT
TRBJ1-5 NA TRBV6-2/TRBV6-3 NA CASSYRQAFNQPQHF TGTGCCAGCAGTTACCGACAGGCGTTCAATCAGCCCCAGCATTTT
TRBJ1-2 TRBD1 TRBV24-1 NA CATSDPPRTGEGYTF TGTGCCACCAGTGATCCACCACGGACAGGGGAAGGCTACACCTTC
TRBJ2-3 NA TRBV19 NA CASTIGGSDTQYF TGTGCCAGTACCATAGGAGGTTCAGATACGCAGTATTTT